This T cell receptor beta chain was sequenced for a study of shared clonotypes between healthy human individuals. Study-wide context: CD8 memory received one plate per donor, CD8 naive two, CD4 memory three and CD4 naive three.

This CDR3 contains 15 residues. CDR1 is SEHNR and CDR2 is FQNEAQ in the germline V gene (reference sequence). The ends were cut back, 3 bases at V and 1 base at J, with 11 bases in the middle. It was at deep level that the assay was run. Once extracted for a subset, genomic DNA was divided evenly among several immunoSEQ plates. Generated by immunoSEQ multiplex PCR, the TCRdb table keeps only in-frame clones and is missing some. Of approximately 720,000 clones listed, roughly 78% are singletons. To note about this clone: As yet, its antigen is unknown.

Study results and limitations: The study found lower generation probabilities in non-shared clonotypes than in those shared by all four donors.

The sequence was collected from a young woman in good health. The V gene is TRBV7-9, the J gene TRBJ2-3; tentative D call: TRBD2 (6 bases). Sequenced sample: memory CD4+ T cells sorted from blood. Subset of the sample: CD45RA-negative fraction. The DNA of the CDR3 is TGTGCCAGCAGCTTGGGGCGGGACCGCACAGATACGCAGTATTTT. It encodes CASSLGRDRTDTQYF.